This entry lists 23 T cell receptor beta chains sequenced from one sample in a study of identical twins' blood T cells. TCRdb re-derived calls from the 5' RACE reads in MiXCR, one entry per CDR3 protein. The sample carries 300,000 to 400,000 distinct CDR3 sequences, about 28% recorded once. The sequenced sample consisted of PBMCs. The receptor source for this set is a woman aged 18-49 years in good health.

In this sample, this clonotype turned up a few times. V usage is TRBV6-6 and J usage is TRBJ1-2; tentatively, D is TRBD1 (5 bases). CDR1 is MNHNY and CDR2 is SVGAGI in the germline V gene (reference sequence). Trimming shortened V by 2 bases and J by 2 bases, and 6 bases separated the two germline ends. CDR3 length: 13 amino acids. CDR3 sequence: CASSYPGNYGYTF. The CDR3 DNA reads as TGTGCCAGCAGTTACCCAGGGAACTATGGCTACACCTTC.

The CDR3 here is CASSLGGRVNSPLHF. In DNA form, the CDR3 reads TGTGCCAGCAGCTTAGGGGGAAGGGTCAATTCACCCCTCCACTTT. The chain links TRBV7-3 to TRBJ1-6, with D perhaps TRBD1 (5 bases). CDR1 and CDR2 from the germline V gene are SGHTA and FQGTGA. The V gene lost 2 bases and the J gene lost 7 bases, with 12 bases spanning the gap. The CDR3 runs to 15 residues.

The rearrangement joins TRBV20-1 to TRBJ1-4; D may be TRBD1 (5 bases). The V gene's germline CDR1 is DFQATT and CDR2 SNEGSKA (reference sequence). CDR3 length equals 13 residues. The V end lost 4 bases, the J end lost 1 base, and 7 bases lay between the germline ends. Here the CDR3 DNA reads TGCAGTGCTACGCAGGGAACTAATGAAAAACTGTTTTTT. Translating it yields CSATQGTNEKLFF.

A single count supports this clonotype. This rearrangement joins TRBV20-1 to TRBJ2-3; D tentatively fits TRBD1 or TRBD2 (5 bases each). Trimming left V 7 bases short and J 2 bases short, with 10 bases between. The germline V gene encodes CDR1 DFQATT and CDR2 SNEGSKA (reference sequence). CDR3 length: 12 amino acids. CDR3 protein: CSGDGLTDTQYF. Here the CDR3 DNA reads TGCAGTGGGGACGGACTCACAGATACGCAGTATTTT.

A word on this clonotype: One end of the junction is discordant with germline, which a read error may explain. CDR3 amino acids: CTWSLRERGTDTQCF. The CDR3, as DNA: TGTACCTGGAGTCTTCGGGAGCGTGGCACAGATACGCAGTGTTTT. The chain has TRBV30 and TRBJ2-3, with D possibly matching TRBD2 (6 bases). The CDR3 is 15 amino acids. CDR1 and CDR2 (germline): GTSNPN, SVGIG (reference sequence). Looking up the rest from reference TRBV30 and TRBJ2-3 gives the full variable domain: SQTIHQWPATLVQPVGSPLSLECTVEGTSNPNLYWYRQAAGRGLQLLFYSVGIGQISSEVPQNLSASRPQDRQFILSSKKLLLSDSGFYLCTWSLRERGTDTQCFGPGTRLTVL.

V usage is TRBV7-2 and J usage is TRBJ1-1; 7 bases map to TRBD1. V gave up 1 base and J gave up 7 bases; unmatched junction bases: 0. The CDR3 covers 12 residues. Germline lookup yields CDR1 SGHTA and CDR2 FQGNSA. The CDR3 DNA is TGTGCCAGCAGCTTAGGGACAGGTGAAGCTTTCTTT. It translates to CASSLGTGEAFF.

This clonotype showed up just a few times. The V and J genes are TRBV6-6 and TRBJ2-5, with D hard to call. The length of the CDR3 is 13 residues. Germline V lookup: CDR1 MNHNY, CDR2 SVGAGI (reference sequence). Trimming pared 8 bases from V and 2 bases from J, leaving 12 bases between. In DNA, the CDR3 is TGTGCCAGCGGATCTGGAGAACAAGAGACCCAGTACTTC. Translated: CASGSGEQETQYF.

The V and J genes are TRBV6-2 or TRBV6-3 and TRBJ1-2; no clear D gene. The CDR3 is 12 residues long. V was clipped by 7 bases and J by 3 bases, with 9 bases between them. From germline, CDR1 is MNHEY and CDR2 SVGEGT. DNA of the CDR3: TGTGCCAGCAAGCAACCGGACTATGGCTACACCTTC. It specifies CASKQPDYGYTF.

The chain is built from TRBV13 and TRBJ1-1, with D tentatively TRBD1 (5 bases). The V end was cut by 6 bases, the J end by 3 bases, with 14 bases between. Germline V gene data show CDR1 as PRHDT and CDR2 as FYEKMQ (reference sequence). CDR3 length: 14 amino acids. This chain's CDR3 is CASRDPGSDTEAFF. The DNA of the CDR3 is TGTGCCAGCAGGGACCCAGGGTCGGACACTGAAGCTTTCTTT.

This clonotype was observed many times. The V and J genes are TRBV4-3 and TRBJ1-1; 8 bases agree with TRBD1. The germline CDR1 and CDR2 sequences are LGHNA and YSLEER. The CDR3 sequence is 17 residues long. The trim removed 0 bases at V and 2 bases at J, leaving 8 bases unmatched. The DNA for the CDR3 is TGCGCCAGCAGCCAAGATCCTTGGACAGGGCAAAACACTGAAGCTTTCTTT. Translation: CASSQDPWTGQNTEAFF.

The chain employs TRBV5-8 and TRBJ2-3; D remains ambiguous. The CDR3 runs 16 residues. The germline V gene encodes CDR1 SGHTS and CDR2 YDEGEE. The V and J ends lost 0 bases and 0 bases respectively, with 11 bases between them. The CDR3 here is CASSLANPPSTDTQYF. The CDR3 nucleotides read TGTGCCAGCAGCTTGGCCAATCCTCCTAGCACAGATACGCAGTATTTT.

This clonotype appeared a few times. The rearrangement links TRBV3-1 to TRBJ2-5, with D tentatively TRBD2 (5 bases). Germline CDR1 LGHDT, CDR2 YNNKEL (reference sequence). The CDR3 spans 14 residues. The germline V and J ends were trimmed by 4 bases and 3 bases, with 12 bases remaining between them. CDR3 amino acids: CASSRPLGEETQYF. In nucleotides, the CDR3 is TGTGCCAGCAGCCGACCTCTCGGGGAAGAGACCCAGTACTTC.

About this clonotype itself: One junction end does not reproduce the germline sequence, and a read error may be involved. The chain employs TRBV4-3 and TRBJ1-1; D unclear. This CDR3 contains 13 residues. Germline V gene lookup returns CDR1 LGHNA and CDR2 YSLEER. CDR3 residues: CTSSAVGSREAFF. CDR3 sequence (DNA): TGCACCAGCAGCGCCGTTGGAAGCCGGGAAGCTTTCTTT.

This rearrangement joins TRBV10-2 to TRBJ1-5; D gene unclear. Germline values: CDR1 WSHSY, CDR2 SAAADI. The CDR3 has 14 residues. Trimming stripped 1 base from V and 6 bases from J, with 10 bases between. The CDR3 DNA reads TGCGCCAGCAGTGAGTTGGCGGCTAGTCAGCCCCAGCATTTT. Encoded protein: CASSELAASQPQHF.

The chain recombines TRBV2 with TRBJ2-4; the D is unclear. The V gene's germline CDR1 is SNHLY and CDR2 FYNNEI. The CDR3 contains 13 residues. Trimming removed 4 bases from V and 7 bases from J, with 11 bases in between. CDR3 DNA sequence: TGTGCCAGCAGTGCCGGGTATCAGAACATTCAGTACTTC. As protein: CASSAGYQNIQYF.

The CDR3 nucleotides are TGTGCCAGTAGTACGCCGGGAGGGAGTTATGGCTACACCTTC. Encoded protein: CASSTPGGSYGYTF. The chain carries TRBV19 and TRBJ1-2, with D hard to call. Germline V gives CDR1 LNHDA, CDR2 SQIVND (reference sequence). The CDR3 loop spans 14 amino acids. Deletions cut 4 bases from V and 5 bases from J, with 14 bases between. The full variable domain, with the rest looked up from reference TRBV19 and TRBJ1-2, is DGGITQSPKYLFRKEGQNVTLSCEQNLNHDAMYWYRQDPGQGLRLIYYSQIVNDFQKGDIAEGYSVSREKKESFPLTVTSAQKNPTAFYLCASSTPGGSYGYTFGSGTRLTVV.

This clonotype was seen more than once but under ten times. The chain is built from TRBV16 and TRBJ1-5; 9 nucleotides match TRBD1. Germline V lookup: CDR1 KGHSY, CDR2 FQNENV. This CDR3 is built from 14 residues. V was pared by 4 bases and J by 11 bases, with 9 bases of the junction left unmatched. CDR3: CASSPQGAHWSQHF. CDR3 in DNA: TGTGCCAGCAGCCCACAGGGGGCTCATTGGTCCCAGCATTTT.

V gene TRBV11-2 combines with J gene TRBJ2-3, with TRBD2 matching over 7 bases. V lost 5 bases, J lost 4 bases, and 12 bases stayed unmatched. The CDR3 length is 16 residues. Germline-derived CDR1 and CDR2 are SGHAT and FQNNGV. The DNA for the CDR3 is TGTGCCAGCAGCCCCCTGGGTGGCGGGAGCGCAGATACGCAGTATTTT. This translates into CASSPLGGGSADTQYF.

CDR3 nucleotides: TGTGCCAGCAGGAAGGGACAGGGAAACCATGAAAAACTGTTTTTT. This codes for CASRKGQGNHEKLFF. The V and J genes are TRBV7-8 and TRBJ1-4; TRBD1 aligns across 9 bases. Per germline, CDR1 SGHVS and CDR2 FQNEAQ. Trimming removed 6 bases from V and 6 bases from J; junction bases left unmatched: 8. CDR3 length: 15 residues.

This clonotype was detected a few times. The chain couples TRBV9 to TRBJ1-2; D not resolved. With 3 bases removed from V and 8 bases from J, the gap between germline ends came to 5 bases. The CDR3 extends over 10 amino acids. Germline-derived CDR1 and CDR2 are SGDLS and YYNGEE. The CDR3, as DNA: TGTGCCAGCAGCGGGGCGGGCTACACCTTC. Encoded protein: CASSGAGYTF.

The chain employs TRBV27 and TRBJ2-1, with a possible D match to TRBD2 (6 bases). Germline values: CDR1 MNHEY, CDR2 SMNVEV (reference sequence). Trimming stripped 1 base from V and 1 base from J, with 11 bases between. The length of the CDR3 is 16 residues. The CDR3 DNA reads as TGTGCCAGCAGTTTATTGTCTAGCGCGTCCTACAATGAGCAGTTCTTC. Amino acids: CASSLLSSASYNEQFF.

The CDR3 nucleotides read TGCGCCAGCAGGACGACAGGGGGAGGCACTGAAGCTTTCTTT. Translation gives CASRTTGGGTEAFF. This rearrangement joins TRBV5-1 to TRBJ1-1; 9 bases align to TRBD1. Germline V gene sequence: CDR1 SGHRS, CDR2 YFSETQ. After removal of 5 bases from V and 4 bases from J, the junction contained 6 bases not matched to a gene. CDR3 length: 14 amino acids. Filled out from reference TRBV5-1 and TRBJ1-1, the complete variable domain reads KAGVTQTPRYLIKTRGQQVTLSCSPISGHRSVSWYQQTPGQGLQFLFEYFSETQRNKGNFPGRFSGRQFSNSRSEMNVSTLELGDSALYLCASRTTGGGTEAFFGQGTRLTVV.

This sequence joins TRBV2 and TRBJ2-3, with D unresolved. Germline CDR1 and CDR2: SNHLY and FYNNEI. Trimming shortened V by 0 bases and J by 1 base, and 8 bases separated the two germline ends. CDR3 length: 15 residues. CDR3 residues: CASSEASPGTDTQYF. For the CDR3, the DNA is TGTGCCAGCAGTGAAGCTAGCCCCGGCACAGATACGCAGTATTTT.